The 5 T cell receptor beta chains given below trace back to one sample, sequenced in a study of T cells after yellow fever vaccination. One entry per CDR3 protein, called by TCRdb with MiXCR from the 5' RACE reads. The table includes 620,000 or so distinct CDR3 sequences, roughly 12% detected once. The source material was PBMCs, sampled on the day of the yellow fever booster vaccination. The receptors derive from a young man who received the YFV17D yellow fever vaccine.

This clonotype has a handful of counts. The chain has TRBV20-1 and TRBJ1-5; D is uncertain. This CDR3 contains 13 residues. Trimming left V 7 bases short and J 3 bases short, with 13 bases between. Germline CDR1 reads DFQATT; CDR2 reads SNEGSKA (reference sequence). The CDR3 protein is CSVEISSNQPQHF. The CDR3 DNA is TGCAGTGTGGAAATTTCATCCAATCAGCCCCAGCATTTT.

The rearrangement joins TRBV28 to TRBJ2-1; D not resolved. Trimming shortened V by 6 bases and J by 6 bases, and 9 bases separated the two germline ends. CDR1 and CDR2 from the germline V gene are MDHEN and SYDVKM. CDR3 length: 12 amino acids. CDR3: CASRGLTNEQFF. In nucleotides, the CDR3 is TGTGCCAGCAGGGGCCTAACCAATGAGCAGTTCTTC.

This clonotype was detected only a few times. J is TRBJ2-1 and V is TRBV7-9; 9 nucleotides match TRBD2. CDR1 is SEHNR and CDR2 is FQNEAQ in the germline V gene (reference sequence). Trimming cost V 5 bases and J 9 bases; bases outside gene matches: 14. The CDR3 spans 16 residues. CDR3 bases: TGTGCCAGCAGCCTGGGAGGAGTAGCGGGAGCAGGTGAGCAGTTCTTC. Protein: CASSLGGVAGAGEQFF. The complete variable domain, with remaining parts taken from reference TRBV7-9 and TRBJ2-1, reads DTGVSQNPRHKITKRGQNVTFRCDPISEHNRLYWYRQTLGQGPEFLTYFQNEAQLEKSRLLSDRFSAERPKGSFSTLEIQRTEQGDSAMYLCASSLGGVAGAGEQFFGPGTRLTVL.

This clonotype was recorded a few times. The chain joins TRBV20-1 to TRBJ2-1; weak D call: TRBD2 (6 bases). CDR3 length: 15 amino acids. CDR1 is DFQATT and CDR2 is SNEGSKA in the germline V gene (reference sequence). V was cut by 6 bases and J by 9 bases, with 24 bases left in between. The CDR3 region has the DNA TGCAGTGCGCCTGACCCTGGGAGGCAGGGTAGTGAGCAGTTCTTC. Protein product: CSAPDPGRQGSEQFF.

This clonotype was counted only a few times. The V gene is TRBV5-1, the J gene TRBJ1-6; weak D call: TRBD1 (5 bases). CDR1 and CDR2 (germline): SGHRS, YFSETQ. V lost 0 bases to trimming and J lost 4 bases, with 14 bases between them. CDR3 length equals 17 residues. The CDR3 reads CASSLGDEPLYNSPLHF. The DNA of the CDR3 is TGCGCCAGCAGCTTGGGGGACGAGCCGCTTTATAATTCACCCCTCCACTTT.